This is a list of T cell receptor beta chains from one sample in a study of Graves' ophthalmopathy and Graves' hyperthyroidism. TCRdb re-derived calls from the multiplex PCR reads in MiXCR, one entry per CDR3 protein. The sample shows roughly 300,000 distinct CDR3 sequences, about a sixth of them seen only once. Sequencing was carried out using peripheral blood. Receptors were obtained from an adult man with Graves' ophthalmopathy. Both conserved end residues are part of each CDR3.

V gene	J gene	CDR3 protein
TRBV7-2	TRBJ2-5	CASSLGEGLETQYF
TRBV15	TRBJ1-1	CATSRGGRGTEAFF
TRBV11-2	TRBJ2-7	CASSLVGLAHYEQYF
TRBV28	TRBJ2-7	CASSSPGLAGGPGEQYF
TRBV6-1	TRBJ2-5	CASHQDRPGGETQYF
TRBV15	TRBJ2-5	CATSRPQETQYF
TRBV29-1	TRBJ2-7	CSVTASGVYEQYF
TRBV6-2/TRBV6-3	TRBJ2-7	CASSYYVGDSEYEQYF
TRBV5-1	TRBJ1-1	CASSQGGMNTEAFF
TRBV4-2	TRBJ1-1	CASSQVIPARMNTEAFF
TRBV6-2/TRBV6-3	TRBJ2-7	CASSYTGGEQYF
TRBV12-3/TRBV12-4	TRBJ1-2	CASNEGAGGLYGYTF
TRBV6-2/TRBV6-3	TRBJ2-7	CASSLQGGSYEQYF
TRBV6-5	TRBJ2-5	CASRARQYTGETQYF
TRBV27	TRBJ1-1	CASRTGEVEAEAFF
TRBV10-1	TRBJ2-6	CASSGNGSSGANVLTF
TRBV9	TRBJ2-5	CASSVGWGRETQYF